The following is a T cell receptor (beta chain) sequence with its context. Its matching antigen is unknown. The data are from a study of OX40 agonist ivuxolimab in advanced cancers. Study information: Dose-escalation patients' cancers were hepatocellular carcinoma, melanoma, renal cell or head and neck cancer. At roughly 83% male, the cohort had a mean age of 60 years, ranging from about 23 to 79. Study-wide results and caveats: Clonal expansion was seen in CD4+ and CD8+ blood T cells by week 6 at 0.1 to 3.0 mg/kg.

The CDR3 has 13 amino acids. Per the germline V gene, CDR1 is LNHDA and CDR2 is SQIVND (reference sequence). Trimming shortened V by 8 bases and J by 1 base, and 9 bases separated the two germline ends. Produced via immunoSEQ multiplex PCR; TCRdb's table is partial and in-frame only. The table has some 49,000 clones, 85% seen once. The gene calls are TRBV19 and TRBJ2-1; D is possibly TRBD2 (5 bases). The sequencing here drew on CD4+ or CD8+ T cells sorted from blood, taken in a trial of the OX40 agonist ivuxolimab. The origin of this receptor is an adult with an advanced solid tumor such as melanoma, head and neck, liver or kidney cancer. Here the CDR3 DNA reads TGTGCCAGTGGCCGGGATTCCTACAATGAGCAGTTCTTC. Translating it yields CASGRDSYNEQFF.